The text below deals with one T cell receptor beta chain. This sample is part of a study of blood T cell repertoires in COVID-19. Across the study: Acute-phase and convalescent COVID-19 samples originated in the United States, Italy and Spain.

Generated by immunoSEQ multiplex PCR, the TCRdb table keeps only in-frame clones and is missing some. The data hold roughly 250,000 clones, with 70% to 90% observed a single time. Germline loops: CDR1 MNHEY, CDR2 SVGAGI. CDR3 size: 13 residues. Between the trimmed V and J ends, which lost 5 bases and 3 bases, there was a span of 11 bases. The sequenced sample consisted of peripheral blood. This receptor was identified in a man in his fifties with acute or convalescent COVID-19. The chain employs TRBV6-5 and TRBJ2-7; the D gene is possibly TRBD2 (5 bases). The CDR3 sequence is CASSRTLSYEQYF. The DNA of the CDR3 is TGTGCCAGCAGTCGGACTTTAAGCTACGAGCAGTACTTC.